This passage covers 28 T cell receptor beta chains from one sample sequenced in a study of cytomegalovirus exposure and HLA in healthy donors (dated by TCRdb to the late 2010s). Library preparation employed the immunoSEQ multiplex PCR assay. For the multiplex PCR, a mixture combining 60 forward primers for TCR Vbeta segments and 13 reverse primers for TCR Jbeta segments was used. The clones in this table, taken by TCRdb from immuneACCESS, are in-frame only. Not every clone is retained; where verified, under half of the shortfall comes from an unresolved V gene, and the cause of the rest is unknown. The sample table contains fewer than 200,000 clones; only one count was recorded for around 75% of them. The top ten clones comprise more than 4% of the sample. Sequencing used PBMCs. These receptors were taken from a male donor in good health and CMV-seronegative.

The chain couples TRBV14 to TRBJ2-7; perhaps TRBD2 as D (6 bases). Trimming removed 4 bases at V and 5 bases at J, with 15 bases between. Germline CDR1 is SGHDN and CDR2 is FVKESK. The CDR3 extends over 14 amino acids. CDR3: CASSLRLDRHEQYF. The CDR3 coding sequence is TGTGCCAGCAGCCTAAGACTAGATCGGCACGAGCAGTACTTC.

The V call is TRBV5-1, the J call TRBJ2-5; possible D gene TRBD2, 5 bases. Trimming took off 4 bases at V and 1 base at J, with 11 bases between the two ends. CDR3 size: 14 residues. Germline assignment: CDR1 SGHRS and CDR2 YFSETQ. The CDR3 DNA reads as TGCGCCAGCAGCCTCATGGACTCCCAAGAGACCCAGTACTTC. Encoded protein: CASSLMDSQETQYF.

The rearrangement uses TRBV5-1 and TRBJ2-1; maybe TRBD2 (7 bases). The CDR3 totals 15 residues. The germline V gene has CDR1 SGHRS and CDR2 YFSETQ. Trimming pared 4 bases from V and 4 bases from J, leaving 15 bases between. Written as DNA, the CDR3 is TGCGCCAGCAGCCGAAGCGGGACACAATACAATGAGCAGTTCTTC. This gives the protein CASSRSGTQYNEQFF. Complete variable domain (other parts from reference TRBV5-1 and TRBJ2-1): KAGVTQTPRYLIKTRGQQVTLSCSPISGHRSVSWYQQTPGQGLQFLFEYFSETQRNKGNFPGRFSGRQFSNSRSEMNVSTLELGDSALYLCASSRSGTQYNEQFFGPGTRLTVL.

Note on this clone: The sample carries other DNA sequences with the same CDR3. The chain joins TRBV28 to TRBJ2-7, with TRBD1 matching over 9 bases. The J segment lost 1 base and the V segment lost 5 bases, leaving 6 bases of the junction unmatched. Germline V gene data show CDR1 as MDHEN and CDR2 as SYDVKM. This CDR3 is 15 amino acids long. Here the CDR3 reads CASSEPGQGSYEQYF. The CDR3 nucleotides are TGTGCCAGCAGTGAGCCGGGACAGGGTTCCTACGAGCAGTACTTC.

CDR3 sequence: CASSSNRGDGYTF. The DNA for the CDR3 is TGTGCCAGCAGCTCAAACAGGGGTGATGGCTACACCTTC. This chain links TRBV7-2 with TRBJ1-2; 7 bases fit TRBD1. Germline loops: CDR1 SGHTA, CDR2 FQGNSA. The CDR3 extends over 13 amino acids. V was pared by 4 bases and J by 6 bases, with 5 bases of the junction left unmatched.

This chain joins TRBV5-1 and TRBJ2-3; the D gene is possibly TRBD2 (7 bases). V lost 4 bases and J 2 bases, leaving 17 bases between the germline ends. The CDR3 loop spans 16 amino acids. The germline CDR1 and CDR2 sequences are SGHRS and YFSETQ. The CDR3 DNA follows: TGCGCCAGCAGCCCTGGGGGCGGGAGATCCACAGATACGCAGTATTTT. As protein: CASSPGGGRSTDTQYF.

The chain has TRBV5-1 and TRBJ1-2, with TRBD1 as a possible D gene (5 bases). Germline V gene sequence: CDR1 SGHRS, CDR2 YFSETQ. Trimming removed 1 base at V and 4 bases at J, with 11 bases between. The CDR3 length is 14 residues. The chain's CDR3 is CASSLYQGSYGYTF. CDR3 sequence (DNA): TGCGCCAGCAGCTTGTATCAGGGTTCCTATGGCTACACCTTC.

This clone was recorded only once. This chain links TRBV5-1 with TRBJ1-1; maybe TRBD1 (6 bases). CDR3 length equals 15 residues. Looked up from germline, CDR1 is SGHRS and CDR2 is YFSETQ. The V end lost 4 bases, the J end lost 0 bases, and 13 bases lay between the germline ends. The CDR3 DNA sequence: TGCGCCAGCAGCCCCTTTGGACAGTTGAACACTGAAGCTTTCTTT. As protein: CASSPFGQLNTEAFF.

The genes are TRBV12-5 and TRBJ2-5; possible D gene TRBD2, 5 bases. The germline CDR1 and CDR2 sequences are LGHNT and FRNRAP. Trimming cost V 5 bases and J 5 bases, with 18 bases left between them. The CDR3 has 15 amino acids. The CDR3, as DNA: TGTGCTAGTGGTCCTCTAATAGGAGGTTGGGAGACCCAGTACTTC. Encoded protein: CASGPLIGGWETQYF.

This clone was seen just once. The J gene is TRBJ1-1, the V gene TRBV27, with 7 nucleotides matching TRBD1. V shed 5 bases, J shed 8 bases, and the junction held 11 bases outside the gene matches. The CDR3 loop spans 14 amino acids. CDR1 and CDR2 (germline): MNHEY, SMNVEV (reference sequence). CDR3 protein: CASSRTGVASEAFF. CDR3 coding DNA: TGTGCCAGCAGTCGAACAGGGGTGGCTTCGGAAGCTTTCTTT.

This chain's CDR3 is CAISESIFQGRRNGYTF. CDR3 sequence (DNA): TGTGCCATCAGTGAGTCGATATTTCAGGGGCGCCGAAATGGCTACACCTTC. This chain connects TRBV10-3 to TRBJ1-2; TRBD1 might be the D (6 bases). Germline V gene sequence: CDR1 ENHRY, CDR2 SYGVKD. The V end was cut by 0 bases, the J end by 6 bases, with 20 bases between. The CDR3 extends over 17 amino acids.

This clone was recorded only once. The chain links TRBV5-1 to TRBJ2-1; 8 positions match TRBD1. Unmatched junction bases numbered 6, after V lost 4 bases and J lost 3 bases. The CDR3 sequence is 15 residues long. Germline values: CDR1 SGHRS, CDR2 YFSETQ. CDR3 protein: CASSVGTGGYNEQFF. As DNA, the CDR3 is TGCGCCAGCAGCGTTGGAACAGGGGGCTACAATGAGCAGTTCTTC.

The CDR3: CASSLKRAEAFF. The DNA of the CDR3 is TGTGCCAGCAGCTTGAAGCGGGCTGAAGCTTTCTTT. This chain uses TRBV5-6 with TRBJ1-1; D remains unclear. V lost 1 base, J lost 6 bases, and 7 bases lay in between. Germline-derived CDR1 and CDR2 are SGHDT and YYEEEE. This CDR3 has 12 amino acids.

This chain connects TRBV6-5 to TRBJ1-1; D is ambiguous. The V gene lost 0 bases and the J gene lost 6 bases, with 5 bases spanning the gap. Per germline, CDR1 MNHEY and CDR2 SVGAGI. The CDR3 consists of 12 residues. The CDR3 protein is CASSYSQSEAFF. CDR3 nucleotide sequence: TGTGCCAGCAGTTACTCTCAGTCTGAAGCTTTCTTT.

The chain joins TRBV7-8 to TRBJ1-2; TRBD1 matches 7 bases. The CDR3 consists of 14 residues. The junction had 3 bases not matched to a gene; V was cut back by 1 base and J by 4 bases. The germline V gene encodes CDR1 SGHVS and CDR2 FQNEAQ. The CDR3 protein is CASSLEGTVYGYTF. The CDR3 nucleotides are TGTGCCAGCAGCTTAGAGGGGACAGTCTATGGCTACACCTTC.

This clone was picked up one time. A junction boundary mismatches the germline segment, possibly from a read error. The chain employs TRBV28 and TRBJ1-2, with 7 positions matching TRBD1. CDR3 length equals 13 residues. Germline CDR1 reads MDHEN; CDR2 reads SYDVKM. The CDR3: CASQSTGRYVYTF. Written as DNA, the CDR3 is TGTGCCAGTCAATCGACAGGGAGGTATGTCTACACCTTC.

This chain links TRBV10-1 with TRBJ2-2; 9 positions agree with TRBD2. V trimming: 7 bases; J trimming: 4 bases; junction bases outside the gene matches: 10. The CDR3 covers 16 residues. The V gene's germline CDR1 is WNHNN and CDR2 SYGVQD (reference sequence). The CDR3 here is CASKEKRGVITGELFF. The CDR3 nucleotides are TGCGCCAGCAAAGAAAAGCGGGGGGTGATCACCGGGGAGCTGTTTTTT.

The chain employs TRBV7-9 and TRBJ1-1; 7 nucleotides align to TRBD1. V shed 2 bases, J shed 0 bases, and the junction held 3 bases outside the gene matches. The CDR3 has 15 amino acids. Germline CDR1 is SEHNR and CDR2 is FQNEAQ (reference sequence). CDR3 region: CASSLRQGLNTEAFF. Written as DNA, the CDR3 is TGTGCCAGCAGCTTACGACAGGGATTGAACACTGAAGCTTTCTTT. The whole variable domain, remainder taken from reference TRBV7-9 and TRBJ1-1, is DTGVSQNPRHKITKRGQNVTFRCDPISEHNRLYWYRQTLGQGPEFLTYFQNEAQLEKSRLLSDRFSAERPKGSFSTLEIQRTEQGDSAMYLCASSLRQGLNTEAFFGQGTRLTVV.

This clone was counted only a few times. The gene calls are TRBV19 and TRBJ2-3; tentatively, D is TRBD1 (5 bases). Germline V gives CDR1 LNHDA, CDR2 SQIVND (reference sequence). The V end was cut by 5 bases, the J end by 8 bases, with 11 bases between. The CDR3 is 12 amino acids. The CDR3 protein is CASSPQGSTQYF. The CDR3, as DNA: TGTGCCAGTAGTCCTCAGGGAAGTACGCAGTATTTT.

The chain is built from TRBV6-6 and TRBJ1-5, with a weak D call TRBD1 (6 bases). The CDR3 has 15 amino acids. V was clipped by 0 bases and J by 1 base, with 7 bases between them. Germline CDR1 is MNHNY and CDR2 is SVGAGI (reference sequence). The CDR3 spells CASSYSGGSNQPQHF. Here the CDR3 DNA reads TGTGCCAGCAGTTACTCTGGGGGCAGCAATCAGCCCCAGCATTTT.

The chain joins TRBV29-1 to TRBJ2-1; 8 bases match TRBD1. CDR1 is SQVTM, CDR2 ANQGSEA, per germline. This CDR3 spans 12 amino acids. V was clipped by 7 bases and J by 6 bases; unmatched bases: 5. CDR3 bases: TGCAGCGCTCAGGGGGCGCCCAATGAGCAGTTCTTC. Its translation is CSAQGAPNEQFF.

Remarks on this clone: Other DNA sequences in this sample translate to the same CDR3. This chain joins TRBV2 and TRBJ2-2, with unresolved D. The CDR3 extends over 13 amino acids. The ends were cut back, 7 bases at V and 2 bases at J, with 8 bases in the middle. Germline CDR1 reads SNHLY; CDR2 reads FYNNEI. This chain's CDR3 is CASKQTNTGELFF. As DNA, the CDR3 is TGTGCCAGCAAGCAGACAAACACCGGGGAGCTGTTTTTT. Filled out from reference TRBV2 and TRBJ2-2, the complete variable domain reads EPEVTQTPSHQVTQMGQEVILRCVPISNHLYFYWYRQILGQKVEFLVSFYNNEISEKSEIFDDQFSVERPDGSNFTLKIRSTKLEDSAMYFCASKQTNTGELFFGEGSRLTVL.

The V gene is TRBV7-9, the J gene TRBJ1-1; D not certain. This CDR3 is built from 15 residues. CDR1 and CDR2 (germline): SEHNR, FQNEAQ (reference sequence). The V gene lost 3 bases and the J gene lost 6 bases, with 17 bases spanning the gap. The CDR3 is CASSFAQVRASEAFF. The CDR3 DNA reads TGTGCCAGCAGCTTCGCGCAGGTTAGAGCATCTGAAGCTTTCTTT.

The chain combines TRBV27 with TRBJ1-2; a weak D match, TRBD1 (6 bases). CDR1 is MNHEY and CDR2 is SMNVEV in the germline V gene (reference sequence). The CDR3 has 14 residues. Trimming pared 6 bases from V and 3 bases from J, leaving 14 bases between. The CDR3 coding sequence is TGTGCCAGCAGAGCCCTGGACAGTCACTATGGCTACACCTTC. It translates to CASRALDSHYGYTF.

The chain combines TRBV4-3 with TRBJ2-2, with 7 bases fitting TRBD2. CDR3 length: 16 residues. Germline values: CDR1 LGHNA, CDR2 YSLEER. V trimming: 0 bases; J trimming: 1 base; junction bases outside the gene matches: 2. Here the CDR3 DNA reads TGCGCCAGCAGCCAAGAGGCTAGCGGGAACACCGGGGAGCTGTTTTTT. Its translation: CASSQEASGNTGELFF.

The V and J genes are TRBV5-4 and TRBJ1-1; 10 bases map to TRBD1. The J segment lost 4 bases and the V segment lost 0 bases, leaving 3 bases of the junction unmatched. CDR3 length equals 15 residues. Germline V gives CDR1 SGHNT, CDR2 YYREEE (reference sequence). The CDR3 nucleotides are TGTGCCAGCAGCTTGGAGGACAGGGGGATCACTGAAGCTTTCTTT. It is translated as CASSLEDRGITEAFF.

This clone turned up a few times. V gene TRBV7-6 combines with J gene TRBJ2-3, with 12 bases aligning to TRBD2. This CDR3 is built from 17 residues. CDR1 is SGHVS and CDR2 is FNYEAQ in the germline V gene. The J segment lost 6 bases and the V segment lost 5 bases, leaving 12 bases of the junction unmatched. CDR3 amino acids: CASSTDPSGRALDTQYF. As DNA, the CDR3 is TGTGCCAGCAGCACCGATCCTAGCGGGAGGGCCTTGGATACGCAGTATTTT.

This clone occurred a few times. The chain joins TRBV10-3 to TRBJ1-1; 8 bases line up with TRBD1. V was pared by 10 bases and J by 3 bases, with 7 bases of the junction left unmatched. CDR1 is ENHRY, CDR2 SYGVKD, per germline. This CDR3 has 13 residues. The CDR3 loop is CATKEQGDTEAFF. As DNA, the CDR3 is TGTGCCACCAAGGAACAGGGGGACACTGAAGCTTTCTTT.